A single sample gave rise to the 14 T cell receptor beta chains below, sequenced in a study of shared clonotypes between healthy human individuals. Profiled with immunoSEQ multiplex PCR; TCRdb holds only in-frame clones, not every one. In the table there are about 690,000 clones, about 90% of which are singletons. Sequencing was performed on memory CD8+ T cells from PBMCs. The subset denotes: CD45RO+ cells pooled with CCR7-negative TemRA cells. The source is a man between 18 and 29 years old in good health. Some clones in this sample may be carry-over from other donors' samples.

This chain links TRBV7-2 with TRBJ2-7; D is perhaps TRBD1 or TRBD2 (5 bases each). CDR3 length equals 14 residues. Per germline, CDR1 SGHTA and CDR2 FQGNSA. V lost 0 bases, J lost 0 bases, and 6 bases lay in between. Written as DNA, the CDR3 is TGTGCCAGCAGCTTAGCGGGGGACTCCTACGAGCAGTACTTC. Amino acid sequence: CASSLAGDSYEQYF.

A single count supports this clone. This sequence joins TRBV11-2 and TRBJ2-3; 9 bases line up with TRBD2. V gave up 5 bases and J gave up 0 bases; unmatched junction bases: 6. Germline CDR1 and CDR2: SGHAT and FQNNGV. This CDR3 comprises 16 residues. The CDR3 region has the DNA TGTGCCAGCAGCAGAGGGACTAGCCCTAGCACAGATACGCAGTATTTT. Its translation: CASSRGTSPSTDTQYF.

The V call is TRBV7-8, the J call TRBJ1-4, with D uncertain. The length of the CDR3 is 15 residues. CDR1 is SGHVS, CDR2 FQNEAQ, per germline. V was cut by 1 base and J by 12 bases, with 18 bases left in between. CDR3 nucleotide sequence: TGTGCCAGCAGCTTAGAACGCAGCCATGGTGGGGAACTGTTTTTT. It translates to CASSLERSHGGELFF.

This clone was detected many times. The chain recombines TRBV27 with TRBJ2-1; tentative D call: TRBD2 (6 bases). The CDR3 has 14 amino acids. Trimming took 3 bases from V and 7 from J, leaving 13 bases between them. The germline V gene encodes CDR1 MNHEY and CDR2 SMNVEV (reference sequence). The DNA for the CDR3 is TGTGCCAGCAGTTTTATTTCGGGGGATAATGAGCAGTTCTTC. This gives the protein CASSFISGDNEQFF.

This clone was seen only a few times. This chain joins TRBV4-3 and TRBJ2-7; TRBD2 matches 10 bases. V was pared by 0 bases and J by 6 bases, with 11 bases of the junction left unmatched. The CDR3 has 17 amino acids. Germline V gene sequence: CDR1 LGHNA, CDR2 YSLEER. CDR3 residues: CASSQDRSASGSLEQYF. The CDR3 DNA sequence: TGCGCCAGCAGCCAAGACCGGAGCGCTAGCGGGAGTCTCGAGCAGTACTTC.

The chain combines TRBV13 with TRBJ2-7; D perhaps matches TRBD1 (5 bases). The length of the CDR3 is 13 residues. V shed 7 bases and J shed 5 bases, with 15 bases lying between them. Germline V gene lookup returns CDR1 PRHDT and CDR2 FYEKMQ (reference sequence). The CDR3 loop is CASTLAGADEQYF. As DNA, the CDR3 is TGTGCCAGCACACTGGCTGGGGCGGACGAGCAGTACTTC.

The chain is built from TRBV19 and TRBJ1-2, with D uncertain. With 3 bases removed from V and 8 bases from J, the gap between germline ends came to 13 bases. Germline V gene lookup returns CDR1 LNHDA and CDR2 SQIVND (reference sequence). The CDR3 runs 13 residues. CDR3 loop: CASSIRPGEGYTF. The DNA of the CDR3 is TGTGCCAGTAGTATTCGCCCTGGGGAGGGCTACACCTTC.

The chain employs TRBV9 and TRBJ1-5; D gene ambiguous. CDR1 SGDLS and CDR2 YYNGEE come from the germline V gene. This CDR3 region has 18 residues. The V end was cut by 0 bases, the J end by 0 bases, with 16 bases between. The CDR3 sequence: CASSVVFVAEYSNQPQHF. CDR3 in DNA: TGTGCCAGCAGCGTAGTATTCGTGGCAGAGTATAGCAATCAGCCCCAGCATTTT. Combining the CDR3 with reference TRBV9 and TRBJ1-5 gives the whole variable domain DSGVTQTPKHLITATGQRVTLRCSPRSGDLSVYWYQQSLDQGLQFLIQYYNGEERAKGNILERFSAQQFPDLHSELNLSSLELGDSALYFCASSVVFVAEYSNQPQHFGDGTRLSIL.

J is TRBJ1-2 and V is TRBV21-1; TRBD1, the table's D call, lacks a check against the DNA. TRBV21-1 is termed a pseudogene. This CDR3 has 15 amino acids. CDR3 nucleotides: TGTGCCAGCTGGAAACCAACTCAGGGTGAGCATGGCTACACCTTC. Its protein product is CASWKPTQGEHGYTF.

The CDR3 nucleotides are TGCAGCGTTGAAGGGCTACCCCTCCGGGCCTCACGGGACTATGGCTACACCTTC. This translates into CSVEGLPLRASRDYGYTF. The chain carries TRBV29-1 and TRBJ1-2; no definite D call. This CDR3 is built from 18 residues. Trimming left V 1 base short and J 3 bases short, with 24 bases between. Germline values: CDR1 SQVTM, CDR2 ANQGSEA.

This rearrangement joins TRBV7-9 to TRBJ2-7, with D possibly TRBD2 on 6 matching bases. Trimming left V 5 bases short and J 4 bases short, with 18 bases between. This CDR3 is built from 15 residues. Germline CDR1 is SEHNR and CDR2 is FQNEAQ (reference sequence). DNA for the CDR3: TGTGCCAGCAGCCTAGGAGGGGCCACGAAATACGAGCAGTACTTC. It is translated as CASSLGGATKYEQYF.

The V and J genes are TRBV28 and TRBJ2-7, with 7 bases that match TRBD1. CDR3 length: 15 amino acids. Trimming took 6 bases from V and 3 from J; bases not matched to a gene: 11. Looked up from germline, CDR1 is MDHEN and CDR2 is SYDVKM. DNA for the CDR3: TGTGCCAGCAGCCAGCAGTCAGGGGGTTACTACGAGCAGTACTTC. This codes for CASSQQSGGYYEQYF.

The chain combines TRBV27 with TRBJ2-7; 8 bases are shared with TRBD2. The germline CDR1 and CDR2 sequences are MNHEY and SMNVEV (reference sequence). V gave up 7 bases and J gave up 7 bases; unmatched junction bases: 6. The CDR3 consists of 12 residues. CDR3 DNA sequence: TGTGCCAGCACCCAACCGGGAGGGGAGCAGTACTTC. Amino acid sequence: CASTQPGGEQYF.

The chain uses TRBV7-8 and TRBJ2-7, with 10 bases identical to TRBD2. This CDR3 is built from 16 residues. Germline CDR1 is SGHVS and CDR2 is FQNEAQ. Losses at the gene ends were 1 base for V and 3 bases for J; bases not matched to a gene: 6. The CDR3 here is CASSLDGTSEYYEQYF. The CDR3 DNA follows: TGTGCCAGCAGCTTAGACGGGACTAGCGAATACTACGAGCAGTACTTC.